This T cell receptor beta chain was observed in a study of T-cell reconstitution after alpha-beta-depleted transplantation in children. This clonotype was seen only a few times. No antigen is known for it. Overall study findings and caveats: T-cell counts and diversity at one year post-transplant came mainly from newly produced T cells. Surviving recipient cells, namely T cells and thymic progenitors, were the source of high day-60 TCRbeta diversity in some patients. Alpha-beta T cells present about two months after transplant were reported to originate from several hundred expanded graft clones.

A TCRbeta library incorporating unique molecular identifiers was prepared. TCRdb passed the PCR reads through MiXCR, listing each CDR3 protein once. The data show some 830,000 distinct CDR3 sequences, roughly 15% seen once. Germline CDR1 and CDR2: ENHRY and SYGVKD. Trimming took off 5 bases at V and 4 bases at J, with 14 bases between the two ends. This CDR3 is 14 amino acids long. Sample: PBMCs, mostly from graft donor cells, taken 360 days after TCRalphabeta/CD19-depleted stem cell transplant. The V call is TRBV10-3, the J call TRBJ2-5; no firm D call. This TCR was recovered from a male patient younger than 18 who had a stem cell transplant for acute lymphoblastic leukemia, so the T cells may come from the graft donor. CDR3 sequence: CAISPLGSRETQYF. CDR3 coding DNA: TGTGCCATCAGTCCCCTCGGGTCGCGAGAGACCCAGTACTTC.